Following are 28 T cell receptor beta chains from one sample sequenced in a study of fetal regulatory T cell absence and autoimmunity (dated by TCRdb to 2016 to 2017). Receptors were amplified or captured by the immunoSEQ multiplex PCR assay. Entries here come from immuneACCESS through TCRdb and include only in-frame sequences with V and J called. Some clones fail to appear in such tables; in the studies checked, an unresolved V gene covers under half of the shortfall, and the cause of the remainder is unknown. Recorded for this sample are approximately 94,000 clones; approximately 75% of them occurred a single time. The ten largest account for roughly 2% of the sample. Sequencing was carried out using pancreas tissue. These receptors were collected from a male donor with IPEX syndrome.

The chain employs TRBV27 and TRBJ1-1; 7 nucleotides agree with TRBD1. The V and J ends lost 0 bases and 4 bases, in that order; junction bases with no gene match: 2. Germline V gene lookup returns CDR1 MNHEY and CDR2 SMNVEV (reference sequence). The CDR3 consists of 14 residues. The CDR3 loop is CASSLSNRGTEAFF. The CDR3 DNA reads as TGTGCCAGCAGTTTATCGAACAGGGGCACTGAAGCTTTCTTT.

In its sample, this clone ranks as medium-sized (0.01 to 0.1%). V is TRBV7-2 and J is TRBJ2-7, with D unclear. Germline V gene sequence: CDR1 SGHTA, CDR2 FQGNSA. The CDR3 has 14 amino acids. Trimming stripped 1 base from V and 3 bases from J, with 10 bases between. In DNA form, the CDR3 reads TGTGCCAGCAGCTTAGTTAGCTCCCTCTACGAGCAGTACTTC. Protein sequence: CASSLVSSLYEQYF.

The chain combines TRBV5-1 with TRBJ2-3; unclear D gene. Per the germline V gene, CDR1 is SGHRS and CDR2 is YFSETQ. V was cut by 3 bases and J by 2 bases, with 10 bases left in between. The CDR3 loop spans 14 amino acids. CDR3 region: CASSSLRNTDTQYF. CDR3 in DNA: TGCGCCAGCAGCTCCCTTAGGAACACAGATACGCAGTATTTT.

The chain carries TRBV7-9 and TRBJ2-2, with D maybe TRBD1 (6 bases). The V gene's germline CDR1 is SEHNR and CDR2 FQNEAQ (reference sequence). This CDR3 spans 13 amino acids. CDR3: CVSSGTFTGELFF. The CDR3 nucleotides read TGTGTGAGTTCCGGGACATTCACCGGGGAGCTGTTTTTT.

V is TRBV6-1 and J is TRBJ2-7; tentative D call: TRBD1 (6 bases). Germline V gene sequence: CDR1 MNHNS, CDR2 SASEGT. CDR3 size: 15 residues. V lost 2 bases to trimming and J lost 2 bases, with 13 bases between them. The CDR3: CASSEPGEPTYEQYF. The CDR3 DNA follows: TGTGCCAGCAGTGAACCAGGGGAACCCACCTACGAGCAGTACTTC.

This clone showed up just once. This chain joins TRBV6-1 and TRBJ1-1; TRBD1 is a possible D gene (5 bases). This CDR3 contains 16 residues. Germline loops: CDR1 MNHNS, CDR2 SASEGT. The germline V and J ends were trimmed by 1 base and 1 base, with 13 bases remaining between them. This chain's CDR3 is CASSEGNWGRNTEAFF. The CDR3 nucleotides are TGTGCCAGCAGTGAAGGAAATTGGGGCAGGAACACTGAAGCTTTCTTT.

This clone was observed once. The genes are TRBV11-3 and TRBJ2-7; D may be TRBD2 (6 bases). Germline V gene data show CDR1 as SGHNT and CDR2 as YENEEA. The CDR3 is 11 residues long. V lost 6 bases and J 7 bases, leaving 10 bases between the germline ends. Written as DNA, the CDR3 is TGTGCCAGCAGTCGACTAGTTGAGCAGTACTTC. This translates into CASSRLVEQYF.

The chain links TRBV7-2 to TRBJ2-2; 12 bases are a match to TRBD2. The CDR3 has 17 residues. J gave up 11 bases and V 0 bases, and 10 bases lay outside the gene matches. The germline V gene encodes CDR1 SGHTA and CDR2 FQGNSA. The CDR3 spells CASSLAGGLAGLRELFF. The CDR3 region has the DNA TGTGCCAGCAGCTTAGCCGGGGGACTAGCGGGCCTCCGCGAGCTGTTTTTT. Variable domain in full (rest from reference TRBV7-2 and TRBJ2-2): GAGVSQSPSNKVTEKGKDVELRCDPISGHTALYWYRQSLGQGLEFLIYFQGNSAPDKSGLPSDRFSAERTGGSVSTLTIQRTQQEDSAVYLCASSLAGGLAGLRELFFGEGSRLTVL.

The chain has TRBV4-2 and TRBJ2-7; 11 bases map to TRBD2. Germline V lookup: CDR1 LGHNA, CDR2 YNFKEQ. V lost 5 bases and J lost 0; bases outside the gene matches: 9. The CDR3 spans 17 residues. The CDR3 region has the DNA TGTGCCAGCAGCTGGGTAGCGGGGGGGTTAAGCTCCTACGAGCAGTACTTC. Translated: CASSWVAGGLSSYEQYF.

The CDR3, as DNA: TGTGCCAGCAGCGTAGCCGGACTGAACACTGAAGCTTTCTTT. As protein: CASSVAGLNTEAFF. The genes are TRBV9 and TRBJ1-1; D is unresolved. V shed 0 bases and J shed 0 bases, with 6 bases lying between them. Looked up from germline, CDR1 is SGDLS and CDR2 is YYNGEE. This CDR3 comprises 14 residues.

The V and J genes are TRBV21-1 and TRBJ2-3; TRBD2 is the table's D call, not checked against the DNA. TRBV21-1 is a pseudogene segment. This CDR3 has 17 amino acids. The CDR3 coding sequence is TGTGCCAGCAGCCAAAGTGGGGCGGGAGGGTTGACAGATACGCAGTATTTT. Translating it yields CASSQSGAGGLTDTQYF.

The J gene is TRBJ1-6, the V gene TRBV27, with TRBD1 matching over 7 bases. The germline V gene encodes CDR1 MNHEY and CDR2 SMNVEV (reference sequence). The CDR3 loop spans 16 amino acids. V lost 4 bases to trimming and J lost 7 bases; unmatched junction nucleotides: 10. The CDR3 DNA reads as TGTGCCAGCAGTTCCACCAGGGACAGAATAAATTCACCCCTCCACTTT. Translation: CASSSTRDRINSPLHF.

V usage is TRBV7-9 and J usage is TRBJ1-5; D is perhaps TRBD1 (5 bases). Germline lookup yields CDR1 SEHNR and CDR2 FQNEAQ (reference sequence). The ends were cut back, 5 bases at V and 8 bases at J, with 10 bases in the middle. The CDR3 has 12 amino acids. This CDR3 reads CASSRRGEPQHF. CDR3 bases: TGTGCCAGCAGCCGAAGGGGTGAGCCCCAGCATTTT.

The rearrangement links TRBV5-6 to TRBJ1-2; 7 bases agree with TRBD1. Losses at the gene ends were 0 bases for V and 4 bases for J; bases not matched to a gene: 3. The CDR3 totals 14 residues. Germline CDR1 reads SGHDT; CDR2 reads YYEEEE. CDR3 in DNA: TGTGCCAGCAGCTTGGCAGGGGGGTTCTATGGCTACACCTTC. It specifies CASSLAGGFYGYTF.

V is TRBV30 and J is TRBJ1-2; 12 bases line up with TRBD1. The CDR3 spans 17 residues. Germline CDR1 reads GTSNPN; CDR2 reads SVGIG (reference sequence). J lost 6 bases, V lost 0 bases, and 11 bases had no gene match. The CDR3 reads CAWSVVWGTGGEDGYTF. CDR3 bases: TGTGCCTGGAGTGTAGTTTGGGGGACAGGGGGCGAGGATGGCTACACCTTC.

This sequence joins TRBV7-2 and TRBJ2-5, with TRBD1 as a possible D gene (5 bases). The germline V gene encodes CDR1 SGHTA and CDR2 FQGNSA. The CDR3 consists of 13 residues. Between the trimmed V and J ends, which lost 5 bases and 5 bases, there was a span of 12 bases. The CDR3 loop reads CASSLDIVETQYF. As DNA, the CDR3 is TGTGCCAGCAGCCTGGACATCGTCGAGACCCAGTACTTC.

This chain uses TRBV30 with TRBJ2-3; 9 bases agree with TRBD2. The junction had 0 bases not matched to a gene; V was cut back by 1 base and J by 1 base. The germline V gene encodes CDR1 GTSNPN and CDR2 SVGIG (reference sequence). This CDR3 contains 14 residues. Here the CDR3 reads CAWSGTSGTDTQYF. CDR3 in DNA: TGTGCCTGGAGTGGGACTAGCGGCACAGATACGCAGTATTTT.

CDR3 region: CATSRRRDRPLDTQYF. The CDR3 nucleotides are TGTGCCACCAGCAGACGGCGGGACAGGCCCCTCGATACGCAGTATTTT. The chain combines TRBV15 with TRBJ2-3, with 8 bases identical to TRBD1. V dropped 2 bases and J dropped 6; count of bases not matched to a gene: 10. The CDR3 consists of 16 residues. Germline V gives CDR1 LNHNV, CDR2 YYDKDF (reference sequence).

The gene calls are TRBV6-1 and TRBJ2-7, with D unclear. This CDR3 is 15 amino acids long. Germline assignment: CDR1 MNHNS and CDR2 SASEGT. The V gene lost 0 bases and the J gene lost 3 bases, with 12 bases spanning the gap. The CDR3 nucleotides read TGTGCCAGCAGTGAAGCGCTTTCTGGCGGCTACGAGCAGTACTTC. This translates into CASSEALSGGYEQYF.

J is TRBJ2-1 and V is TRBV7-9; D remains ambiguous. Looked up from germline, CDR1 is SEHNR and CDR2 is FQNEAQ (reference sequence). This CDR3 is 15 amino acids long. The V and J ends lost 0 bases and 4 bases respectively, with 10 bases between them. The DNA for the CDR3 is TGTGCCAGCAGCTTAGCGTTAGACTCTTACAATGAGCAGTTCTTC. Translation: CASSLALDSYNEQFF.

This clone was counted only a few times. This chain connects TRBV2 to TRBJ2-7; D is unclear. Germline V gives CDR1 SNHLY, CDR2 FYNNEI. CDR3 size: 13 residues. The V gene lost 7 bases and the J gene lost 3 bases, with 13 bases spanning the gap. The CDR3 here is CASKERRNYEQYF. CDR3 DNA sequence: TGTGCCAGCAAGGAACGGCGGAACTACGAGCAGTACTTC.

A note on this clone: A junction boundary mismatches the germline segment, possibly from a read error. The chain carries TRBV30 and TRBJ2-5; the D is unclear. The germline gives CDR1 GTSNPN, CDR2 SVGIG (reference sequence). The CDR3 has 13 residues. This CDR3 is CAWSVRLPEPQYF. CDR3 DNA sequence: TGTGCCTGGAGTGTACGGCTCCCAGAGCCCCAGTACTTC.

The chain links TRBV27 to TRBJ2-1, with 12 bases fitting TRBD2. The CDR3 consists of 15 residues. With 5 bases clipped from V and 8 bases from J, the junction kept 7 bases outside the gene matches. Germline V gene lookup returns CDR1 MNHEY and CDR2 SMNVEV (reference sequence). The CDR3 loop reads CASSNRLAGVDEQFF. CDR3 DNA: TGTGCCAGCAGTAACCGACTAGCGGGAGTGGATGAGCAGTTCTTC.

The V call is TRBV7-9, the J call TRBJ2-5; D not resolved. Between the trimmed V and J ends, which lost 0 bases and 0 bases, there was a span of 8 bases. Germline V CDR1 and CDR2: SEHNR, FQNEAQ (reference sequence). The CDR3 contains 15 residues. CDR3 DNA sequence: TGTGCCAGCAGCTTAGCGCACACGTACCAAGAGACCCAGTACTTC. It translates to CASSLAHTYQETQYF. The full variable domain, completed using reference TRBV7-9 and TRBJ2-5, is DTGVSQNPRHKITKRGQNVTFRCDPISEHNRLYWYRQTLGQGPEFLTYFQNEAQLEKSRLLSDRFSAERPKGSFSTLEIQRTEQGDSAMYLCASSLAHTYQETQYFGPGTRLLVL.

The CDR3 reads CASSYSVSGLSYEQYF. Written as DNA, the CDR3 is TGTGCCAGCAGTTACTCGGTCTCAGGCCTTTCCTACGAGCAGTACTTC. V gene TRBV6-6 combines with J gene TRBJ2-7; D remains unclear. There are 16 residues in the CDR3. V gave up 0 bases and J gave up 1 base, with 13 bases separating them. Germline V gene lookup returns CDR1 MNHNY and CDR2 SVGAGI (reference sequence).

The chain joins TRBV30 to TRBJ2-7, with 7 positions matching TRBD1. V lost 5 bases and J lost 2; bases outside the gene matches: 12. There are 15 residues in the CDR3. Germline V CDR1 and CDR2: GTSNPN, SVGIG (reference sequence). CDR3 sequence (DNA): TGTGCCTGGTATCGGACAGGCTTTATTACCTACGAGCAGTACTTC. Translated, it gives CAWYRTGFITYEQYF.

A single count supports this clone. V is TRBV30 and J is TRBJ2-1, with D possibly matching TRBD1 (7 bases). Trimming left V 2 bases short and J 1 base short, with 12 bases between. The CDR3 contains 15 residues. CDR1 and CDR2 (germline): GTSNPN, SVGIG (reference sequence). This chain's CDR3 is CAWSTGEVSYNEQFF. CDR3 nucleotide sequence: TGTGCCTGGAGTACAGGGGAGGTTTCCTACAATGAGCAGTTCTTC.

The chain links TRBV9 to TRBJ1-1, with TRBD1 as a possible D gene (5 bases). Germline V gene lookup returns CDR1 SGDLS and CDR2 YYNGEE. The CDR3 is 14 residues long. With 4 bases removed from V and 4 bases from J, the gap between germline ends came to 14 bases. The CDR3 region is CASSPGRATTEAFF. The CDR3 DNA is TGTGCCAGCAGCCCTGGCAGGGCTACCACTGAAGCTTTCTTT.